This TCR beta chain was recorded in a study of cytomegalovirus exposure and HLA in healthy donors. General study findings and limits: Presence/absence analysis assumed near-uniform sequencing depth across donors. The authors later found HLA-associated TCR beta chains more clonally expanded than equally common others. Segments of the TCR beta V type were, in most cases, productive about 90% or about 30% of the time in an earlier analysis.

Worth noting for this clone: Its target is not known.

PCR used 60 Vbeta primers and 13 Jbeta primers. Profiling relied on immunoSEQ multiplex PCR, and the TCRdb table lists in-frame clones only, not all of them. The top ten hold 6.5% of the sample, which has 130,000 or so clones, under 70% seen once. Per germline, CDR1 SGHDT and CDR2 YYEEEE. The CDR3 is 15 residues long. Unmatched junction bases numbered 2, after V lost 1 base and J lost 0 bases. The sequenced sample was PBMCs. The chain combines TRBV5-6 with TRBJ2-5; TRBD2 agrees at 8 bases. The sequence was obtained from a woman aged 60-75 years in good health and CMV-seronegative. CDR3 protein: CASSLIAGNQETQYF. The CDR3 DNA is TGTGCCAGCAGCTTGATAGCGGGGAACCAAGAGACCCAGTACTTC.